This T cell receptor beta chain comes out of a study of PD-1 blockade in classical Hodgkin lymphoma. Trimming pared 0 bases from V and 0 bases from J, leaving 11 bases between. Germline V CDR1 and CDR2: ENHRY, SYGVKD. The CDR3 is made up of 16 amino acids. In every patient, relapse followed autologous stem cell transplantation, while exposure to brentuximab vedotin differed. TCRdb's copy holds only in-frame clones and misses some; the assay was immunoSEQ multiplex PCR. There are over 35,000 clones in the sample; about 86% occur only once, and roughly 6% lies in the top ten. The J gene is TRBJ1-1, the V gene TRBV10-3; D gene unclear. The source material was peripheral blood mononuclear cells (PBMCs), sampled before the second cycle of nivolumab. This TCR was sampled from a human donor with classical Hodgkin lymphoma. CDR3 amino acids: CAISESAGLMNTEAFF. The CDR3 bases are TGTGCCATCAGTGAGTCGGCAGGCCTAATGAACACTGAAGCTTTCTTT.